The present T cell receptor beta chain was sequenced within a study of tumor-infiltrating lymphocytes in oesophageal squamous cell carcinoma. Germline V CDR1 and CDR2: SGHAT, FQNNGV. The CDR3 spans 15 residues. TCRdb independently ran MiXCR on the PCR reads; one entry per CDR3 protein. The sample lists some 20,000 distinct CDR3 sequences, approximately 45% occurring once. This receptor was identified in a female donor with esophageal squamous cell carcinoma. Sequencing used normal esophageal tissue next to the tumor. This chain uses TRBV11-2 with TRBJ2-4; a possible D gene is TRBD2 (5 bases). Gene TRBJ2-5 matches the end of the DNA better, so the J call may be wrong. DNA for the CDR3: TGTGCCAGCAGCACCGGCGGGTGGTACGGTGAGACCCAGTACTTC. This encodes CASSTGGWYGETQYF.